The present T cell receptor (beta chain) was sequenced within a study of cytomegalovirus exposure and HLA in healthy donors. In the PCR, 60 Vbeta and 13 Jbeta primers were used. Profiling relied on immunoSEQ multiplex PCR, and the TCRdb table lists in-frame clones only, not all of them. Of around 140,000 clones detected, around four fifths appear once; the ten largest clones hold about 1.5%. This CDR3 has 17 residues. The V end was cut by 5 bases, the J end by 0 bases, with 20 bases between. The germline V gene encodes CDR1 MDHEN and CDR2 SYDVKM. Broader study findings: In a later analysis, an Asian-associated ancestry cluster reportedly showed fewer N-insertions than the approximately 660-donor mean. A later analysis found common viral pathogens apparently linked to several of the most significant clusters. For most subjects, TCR beta sequences were reported to predict HLA-A and HLA-B alleles with accuracy.

On this clone itself: Its specificity is not known.

The receptor's source is a man aged 25 to 40 in good health and CMV-seropositive. Material: PBMCs. The chain links TRBV28 to TRBJ2-7; D might be TRBD1 (6 bases). CDR3 protein: CASSLTSGTPSSYEQYF. The CDR3 DNA follows: TGTGCCAGCAGTCTCACCTCCGGGACACCTAGCTCCTACGAGCAGTACTTC.